These 30 T cell receptor beta chains came from one sample sequenced in a study of shared clonotypes between healthy human individuals. Profiled with immunoSEQ multiplex PCR; TCRdb holds only in-frame clones, not every one. The sample lists over 2 million clones, 85% to 95% seen once, with more than 0.1% in the top ten. Specimen: naive CD4+ T cells sorted from blood. Subset meaning: CD45RA+ positively selected. The receptors shown here come from a man in his late teens or twenties in good health.

About this clone itself: The junction differs from germline at one of its ends, possibly a read error. This chain links TRBV7-9 with TRBJ1-4; D unclear. The germline CDR1 and CDR2 sequences are SEHNR and FQNEAQ (reference sequence). CDR3 length equals 15 residues. For the CDR3, the DNA is TGTGCCAGCAGCTTAGCGGCAGAGACTAATGAAAAACTGTCTTTT. Protein: CASSLAAETNEKLSF.

This clone has just one count. This sequence joins TRBV6-1 and TRBJ2-7; tentatively, D is TRBD1 or TRBD2 (6 bases each). V was pared by 8 bases and J by 2 bases, with 13 bases between. CDR1 MNHNS and CDR2 SASEGT come from the germline V gene. This CDR3 is 13 amino acids long. The CDR3 DNA reads TGTGCCAGCGTGGGGGGCCCCCCCTACGAGCAGTACTTC. This encodes CASVGGPPYEQYF.

V and J are TRBV28 and TRBJ1-1; D unresolved. Germline assignment: CDR1 MDHEN and CDR2 SYDVKM. The CDR3 extends over 13 amino acids. Trimming removed 7 bases from V and 7 bases from J, with 16 bases in between. CDR3 amino acids: CASTRPSPHEAFF. In nucleotides, the CDR3 is TGTGCCAGCACTCGGCCCTCTCCCCATGAAGCTTTCTTT.

The chain couples TRBV5-4 to TRBJ1-1, with 8 bases lining up with TRBD1. The germline CDR1 and CDR2 sequences are SGHNT and YYREEE (reference sequence). Germline trimming cut 0 bases from V and 3 bases from J; bases unmatched to any gene: 7. This CDR3 has 16 residues. The CDR3 DNA sequence: TGTGCCAGCAGCTTGGCAGCAGGGGGCAGGGACACTGAAGCTTTCTTT. Amino acids: CASSLAAGGRDTEAFF.

As for this clone: The sample carries other DNA sequences with the same CDR3. The chain has TRBV7-2 and TRBJ2-3; D call uncertain. CDR1 and CDR2 from the germline V gene are SGHTA and FQGNSA. The CDR3 sequence is 12 residues long. The V gene lost 5 bases and the J gene lost 0 bases, with 3 bases spanning the gap. CDR3 in amino acids: CASSTSTDTQYF. In DNA, the CDR3 is TGTGCCAGCAGCACCAGCACAGATACGCAGTATTTT.

As to this clone: This same CDR3 is encoded by further DNA sequences in the sample. This rearrangement joins TRBV6-1 to TRBJ2-7; the D is unclear. The ends were cut back, 0 bases at V and 2 bases at J, with 5 bases in the middle. This CDR3 region has 13 residues. The germline V gene has CDR1 MNHNS and CDR2 SASEGT. The CDR3 reads CASSEALTYEQYF. CDR3 sequence (DNA): TGTGCCAGCAGTGAAGCCCTAACCTACGAGCAGTACTTC.

The rearrangement links TRBV5-4 to TRBJ2-2; 9 nucleotides line up with TRBD2. Germline-derived CDR1 and CDR2 are SGHNT and YYREEE (reference sequence). This CDR3 region has 17 residues. V shed 4 bases, J shed 7 bases, and the junction held 14 bases outside the gene matches. CDR3 DNA sequence: TGTGCCAGCAGCCCCGTGAGTGCGGGGGGGCCGATCGGGGAGCTGTTTTTT. The encoded protein is CASSPVSAGGPIGELFF.

Of note for this clone: At one boundary the junction diverges from the germline segment, which might be a read error. This chain links TRBV15 with TRBJ2-1, with D unclear. CDR1 is LNHNV, CDR2 YYDKDF, per germline (reference sequence). The CDR3 has 14 amino acids. The CDR3: CPFDSVISYNEQFF. The CDR3 DNA reads TGCCCATTCGACTCGGTAATATCTTACAATGAGCAGTTCTTC.

V usage is TRBV9 and J usage is TRBJ2-1; 8 nucleotides agree with TRBD1. The CDR3 is 15 residues long. J gave up 6 bases and V 2 bases, and 7 bases lay outside the gene matches. The germline V gene has CDR1 SGDLS and CDR2 YYNGEE. CDR3: CASSVTQGAINEQFF. CDR3 coding DNA: TGTGCCAGCAGCGTTACCCAGGGGGCGATCAATGAGCAGTTCTTC.

About this clone: The sample carries other DNA sequences with the same CDR3. The chain joins TRBV6-1 to TRBJ2-5; no definite D call. CDR3 length: 11 amino acids. The germline V gene has CDR1 MNHNS and CDR2 SASEGT. Trimming pared 1 base from V and 4 bases from J, leaving 1 base between. The CDR3 coding sequence is TGTGCCAGCAGTGAAGGAGAGACCCAGTACTTC. This translates into CASSEGETQYF.

J is TRBJ2-2 and V is TRBV4-2; perhaps TRBD2 as D (5 bases). From germline, CDR1 is LGHNA and CDR2 YNFKEQ. The CDR3 spans 15 residues. V gave up 0 bases and J gave up 7 bases, with 12 bases separating them. The CDR3 sequence: CASSQETRGGGELFF. Written as DNA, the CDR3 is TGTGCCAGCAGCCAAGAAACTCGGGGTGGCGGGGAGCTGTTTTTT.

This clone was detected only once. V is TRBV19 and J is TRBJ2-2; D unresolved. V was trimmed by 5 bases and J by 0 bases, leaving 10 bases between them. The germline V gene has CDR1 LNHDA and CDR2 SQIVND (reference sequence). The CDR3 consists of 15 residues. The CDR3 loop reads CASSFTRTNTGELFF. The DNA of the CDR3 is TGTGCCAGTAGTTTCACACGTACGAACACCGGGGAGCTGTTTTTT.

The gene calls are TRBV5-1 and TRBJ2-2, with D perhaps TRBD2 (6 bases). The CDR3 runs 16 residues. The V and J ends lost 2 bases and 0 bases respectively, with 11 bases between them. The germline CDR1 and CDR2 sequences are SGHRS and YFSETQ. The CDR3 bases are TGCGCCAGCAGCTTCGGGGGTACCGCGAACACCGGGGAGCTGTTTTTT. As protein: CASSFGGTANTGELFF. Full variable domain (missing parts from reference TRBV5-1 and TRBJ2-2): KAGVTQTPRYLIKTRGQQVTLSCSPISGHRSVSWYQQTPGQGLQFLFEYFSETQRNKGNFPGRFSGRQFSNSRSEMNVSTLELGDSALYLCASSFGGTANTGELFFGEGSRLTVL.

The CDR3 here is CATTGADEQYF. CDR3 in DNA: TGTGCTACCACGGGCGCCGACGAGCAGTACTTC. V usage is TRBV6-5 and J usage is TRBJ2-7; D ambiguous. Looked up from germline, CDR1 is MNHEY and CDR2 is SVGAGI. The CDR3 is made up of 11 amino acids.

V usage is TRBV2 and J usage is TRBJ2-2; TRBD1 matches 7 bases. Unmatched junction bases numbered 6, after V lost 6 bases and J lost 5 bases. The CDR3 contains 14 residues. Germline CDR1 SNHLY, CDR2 FYNNEI. Here the CDR3 reads CASRRGRSTGELFF. In DNA, the CDR3 is TGTGCCAGCAGGAGGGGGCGTAGTACCGGGGAGCTGTTTTTT.

The chain has TRBV5-5 and TRBJ2-7, with a weak D call TRBD2 (6 bases). Per the germline V gene, CDR1 is SGHKS and CDR2 is YYEKEE (reference sequence). The germline V and J ends were trimmed by 4 bases and 2 bases, with 13 bases remaining between them. CDR3 length equals 14 residues. CDR3 nucleotide sequence: TGTGCCAGCAGCCGTGGACTACCTGCCTACGAGCAGTACTTC. Residues: CASSRGLPAYEQYF.

V gene TRBV28 combines with J gene TRBJ2-1; 10 nucleotides agree with TRBD2. Germline V CDR1 and CDR2: MDHEN, SYDVKM. V lost 8 bases and J lost 11; bases outside the gene matches: 9. This CDR3 region has 13 residues. The CDR3 sequence is CASEGLAGAKQFF. In DNA, the CDR3 is TGTGCCAGCGAGGGGCTAGCGGGGGCTAAGCAGTTCTTC.

The DNA for the CDR3 is TGCGCCAGCAGCTGGGCTCAGGCCACCAACGAGCAGTACTTC. This encodes CASSWAQATNEQYF. V is TRBV5-1 and J is TRBJ2-7, with no clear D. The CDR3 has 14 amino acids. In germline, CDR1 is SGHRS, CDR2 YFSETQ. Trimming left V 3 bases short and J 5 bases short, with 15 bases between.

The rearrangement links TRBV18 to TRBJ2-3, with 7 nucleotides matching TRBD1. Germline assignment: CDR1 KGHSH and CDR2 LQKENI. The J segment lost 4 bases and the V segment lost 6 bases, leaving 4 bases of the junction unmatched. This CDR3 has 13 residues. The CDR3 nucleotides are TGTGCCAGCTCCGGACAGGCGGCAGATACGCAGTATTTT. It is translated as CASSGQAADTQYF.

This clone was counted many times. This chain links TRBV18 with TRBJ1-2, with 9 positions matching TRBD1. With 2 bases clipped from V and 4 bases from J, the junction kept 5 bases outside the gene matches. The CDR3 is 15 residues long. The germline CDR1 and CDR2 sequences are KGHSH and LQKENI. The CDR3 coding sequence is TGTGCCAGCTCACCAGAAACAGGGGGCATCTATGGCTACACCTTC. It codes for CASSPETGGIYGYTF.

The chain combines TRBV5-4 with TRBJ1-6; 9 nucleotides agree with TRBD1. The trim removed 3 bases at V and 3 bases at J, leaving 7 bases unmatched. CDR3 size: 17 residues. Looked up from germline, CDR1 is SGHNT and CDR2 is YYREEE (reference sequence). CDR3 in amino acids: CASSYTGGAIYNSPLHF. CDR3 coding DNA: TGTGCCAGCAGCTATACAGGGGGCGCGATCTATAATTCACCCCTCCACTTT.

The rearrangement uses TRBV5-1 and TRBJ2-5; possibly TRBD2 for D (6 bases). The CDR3 consists of 15 residues. The germline CDR1 and CDR2 sequences are SGHRS and YFSETQ. Trimming pared 0 bases from V and 5 bases from J, leaving 14 bases between. This CDR3 reads CASSLAAGLGETQYF. For the CDR3, the DNA is TGCGCCAGCAGCTTGGCTGCGGGACTGGGGGAGACCCAGTACTTC.

The V call is TRBV6-5, the J call TRBJ2-7; TRBD1 matches at 8 bases. From germline, CDR1 is MNHEY and CDR2 SVGAGI. V trimming: 5 bases; J trimming: 4 bases; junction bases outside the gene matches: 7. The CDR3 contains 14 residues. CDR3 region: CASSRTTGEYEQYF. The CDR3 DNA reads TGTGCCAGCAGTCGTACGACAGGGGAATACGAGCAGTACTTC.

The chain joins TRBV14 to TRBJ1-2, with D possibly matching TRBD1 (6 bases). The CDR3 covers 14 residues. Germline V gene lookup returns CDR1 SGHDN and CDR2 FVKESK. V lost 1 base and J 7 bases, leaving 13 bases between the germline ends. The CDR3 loop reads CASSQVGQSSGYTF. DNA for the CDR3: TGTGCCAGCAGCCAAGTAGGACAGTCGAGTGGCTACACCTTC.

As concerns this clone: The sample holds other DNA sequences that translate to the same CDR3. The rearrangement uses TRBV7-9 and TRBJ2-3; TRBD2 might be the D (5 bases). V shed 0 bases and J shed 4 bases, with 8 bases lying between them. The germline V gene has CDR1 SEHNR and CDR2 FQNEAQ (reference sequence). The CDR3 consists of 14 residues. CDR3 DNA: TGTGCCAGCAGCTTAGCGGGAGTAGCAGATACGCAGTATTTT. It codes for CASSLAGVADTQYF.

The chain recombines TRBV10-3 with TRBJ2-5; TRBD2 matches 16 bases. This CDR3 is 16 amino acids long. The V gene's germline CDR1 is ENHRY and CDR2 SYGVKD. Trimming cost V 10 bases and J 3 bases; bases outside gene matches: 8. The CDR3 DNA reads as TGTGCCACCGCTCCGGGACTAGCGGGAGGGGAAGAGACCCAGTACTTC. Translated, it gives CATAPGLAGGEETQYF.

This clone was counted once. The chain recombines TRBV11-1 with TRBJ2-7; 7 bases agree with TRBD2. V was clipped by 1 base and J by 7 bases; unmatched bases: 13. In germline, CDR1 is SGHAT, CDR2 FQDESV (reference sequence). CDR3 size: 16 residues. The CDR3 is CASSLGVGRSLGEQYF. CDR3 nucleotide sequence: TGTGCCAGCAGCTTAGGGGTCGGGAGGTCCCTCGGAGAGCAGTACTTC.

The chain is built from TRBV10-1 and TRBJ2-1, with D perhaps assigned TRBD1 or TRBD2 (5 bases each). The V and J ends lost 5 bases and 3 bases respectively, with 11 bases between them. This CDR3 spans 14 amino acids. In germline, CDR1 is WNHNN, CDR2 SYGVQD (reference sequence). The CDR3 DNA follows: TGCGCCAGCAGTCCGTTGGGGGTCTACAATGAGCAGTTCTTC. Translation: CASSPLGVYNEQFF.

CDR3 sequence reads: CASSYSGGPFDKKLFF. CDR3 sequence (DNA): TGTGCCAGCAGTTACTCTGGGGGGCCTTTTGACAAAAAACTGTTTTTT. The V call is TRBV6-5, the J call TRBJ1-4, with D perhaps TRBD1 (6 bases). V was cut by 0 bases and J by 9 bases, with 17 bases left in between. This CDR3 has 16 residues. Germline V lookup: CDR1 MNHEY, CDR2 SVGAGI.

V gene TRBV5-1 combines with J gene TRBJ2-1, with D possibly matching TRBD1 (6 bases). The CDR3 consists of 15 residues. Trimming cost V 3 bases and J 3 bases, with 13 bases left between them. The germline CDR1 and CDR2 sequences are SGHRS and YFSETQ. The CDR3 protein is CASSSSTGGYNEQFF. DNA for the CDR3: TGCGCCAGCAGCTCGTCGACAGGAGGCTACAATGAGCAGTTCTTC.